This T cell receptor (beta chain) was recorded in a study of post-analysis software for immune sequencing data (dated by TCRdb to about 2015). About the investigation overall: Recorded disease courses included relapsing-remitting, secondary progressive and progressive-relapsing multiple sclerosis, with some patients lacking subtype annotation. The multiple sclerosis patient repertoires were compared with approximately 11 previously published healthy control repertoires from donors aged 6 to 25 years. A subset of samples was prepared in parallel using single-end sample barcoding, then pooled and co-amplified after Illumina adapter ligation. Summary of the overall study and its limitations: The multiple sclerosis patient group was slightly younger than the control group. Compared with controls, multiple sclerosis patients had significantly lower normalized Chao1 diversity, a finding suggesting substantial peripheral T-cell clonal expansion. Patients showed significantly higher frequencies than controls for roughly five TRBV segments, among them TRBV5-6, TRBV5-1 and TRBV20-1. When samples were clustered directly using the F measure, samples prepared in the same batch co-clustered strongly, which prompted a batch-effect correction.

To note about this clonotype: It has no known antigen specificity. Nothing much larger sits one base from this clone, and base qualities are not available.

The trim is 0 bases for V and 4 bases for J, with a gap of 7 bases between the germline ends. The cysteine opens and the phenylalanine closes a CDR3 of 14 amino acids. Of all the DNA, just the CDR3 is kept, 42 bases in frame from base 1. The germline V gene supplies CDR1 MDHEN and CDR2 SYDVKM. The library was produced with PCR. TCRdb records Illumina HiSeq 2500 as the sequencer. To reduce PCR and sequencing biases, unique molecular identifiers were built into the TCR beta cDNA libraries. Every 1 to 10 million input T cells yielded approximately 500,000 cDNA molecules, meaning each molecule approximated one T cell. The patient libraries were prepared and sequenced with the same protocol used for the earlier healthy control dataset. Within a given batch, samples were prepared together, multiplexed and sequenced on the same HiSeq lane. The study's processing was this. Raw barcoded reads were processed with MIGEC, discarding single-read molecular identifier groups before consensus assembly and CDR3 extraction. VDJtools was used for post-analysis of the clonotype tables, with diversity normalized by down-sampling every dataset to the smallest sample size. Repertoire overlap clustering matched CDR3 amino acid but not nucleotide sequences to correct batch-related cross-sample contamination. The raw public data were reprocessed by TCRdb itself: fastp quality trimming at Q25, MiXCR clonotype calling, in-frame beta chains only. One record per CDR3 amino acid sequence lists the most common genes and DNA. The V and J calls reflect TCRdb's pipeline rather than the authors' work. For this sample there are some 260,000 distinct CDR3 sequences; about 40% appear just once. The ten largest account for 4% to 6% of the sample.

To demonstrate the VDJtools post-analysis software, the study profiled TCR beta repertoires from the peripheral blood of about 13 young patients with multiple sclerosis. The patients with multiple sclerosis were children and adolescents between roughly 6 and 16 years of age. The source material was blood. This sequence uses TRBV28 and TRBJ1-3; 5 matching bases give a weak D call of TRBD1. The clonotype comes from a girl aged 10-17 years with multiple sclerosis. The bases are TGTGCCAGCAGTTTATGGGCAGGGGGAAACACCATATATTTT. It is translated as CASSLWAGGNTIYF.